These T cell receptor beta chains were read from a single sample in a study of blood T cell repertoires in COVID-19. The assay was immunoSEQ multiplex PCR, and TCRdb's table has in-frame clones only and misses some. The sample records 300,000 to 350,000 clones, about nine tenths being singletons. The sample comprised PBMCs or T cells enriched from blood (not recorded which). The receptor set was obtained from a woman aged 18-29 years who had recovered from COVID-19. Both conserved end residues are part of each CDR3. D genes are given only for firm matches. Some rows mark clone size as missing; the rest say once, few, many or name a class of expanded clone.

size	D	J	V	DNA	CDR3
few	-	TRBJ2-1	TRBV27	TGTGCCAGCAGTTTAGAGGGCAACAATGAGCAGTTCTTC	CASSLEGNNEQFF
-	-	TRBJ2-5	TRBV5-3	TGTGCCAGAAGCTTGGTTAGAGGGGGGGCGGAGACCCAGTACTTC	CARSLVRGGAETQYF
-	TRBD1	TRBJ1-4	TRBV19	TGTGCCAGTAGTGCAGGGGGGACCTTTGGAAAACTGTTTTTT	CASSAGGTFGKLFF
-	-	TRBJ1-6	TRBV2	TGTGCCAGCAGTGACAGGGGTAATTCACCCCTCCACTTT	CASSDRGNSPLHF
-	TRBD2	TRBJ2-3	TRBV5-1	TGCGCCAGCAGGGAAAGCGGGGGCGCAGATACGCAGTATTTT	CASRESGGADTQYF
-	-	TRBJ1-4	TRBV7-2	TGTGCCAGCAGCTTAGCTATAGATACAACTAATGAAAAACTGTTTTTT	CASSLAIDTTNEKLFF
-	TRBD1	TRBJ1-5	TRBV18	TGTGCCAGCTCACCACCAACAGGGGCCAATCAGCCCCAGCATTTT	CASSPPTGANQPQHF
-	-	TRBJ1-2	TRBV5-8	TGTGCCAGCAGTAGGAGGTTCTATGGCTACACCTTC	CASSRRFYGYTF
-	TRBD1	TRBJ2-7	TRBV5-1	TGCGCCAGCAGCTTGGCCGGAGGACAGGGTTCCTACGAGCAGTACTTC	CASSLAGGQGSYEQYF
-	-	TRBJ1-2	TRBV4-1	TGCGCCAGCAGCCAGACCTCGACAGGCCCAGCTAACTATGGCTACACCTTC	CASSQTSTGPANYGYTF
-	-	TRBJ1-5	TRBV4-3	TGCGCCAGCAGCCAAGAGGTTAGTCAGCCCCAGCATTTT	CASSQEVSQPQHF
-	TRBD1	TRBJ2-5	TRBV30	TGTGCCTGGAGTAAACAGGGGGGAGAGACCCAGTACTTC	CAWSKQGGETQYF
-	-	TRBJ1-5	TRBV6-5	TGTGCCAGCAGTTACTATGCGGGGGCAGGTCAGCCCCAGCATTTT	CASSYYAGAGQPQHF
-	TRBD2	TRBJ2-2	TRBV6-2/TRBV6-3	TGTGCCAGCAGTTACTCGGGGGGGTTCACCGGGGAGCTGTTTTTT	CASSYSGGFTGELFF
-	TRBD2	TRBJ2-5	TRBV6-5	TGTGCCAGCGAGCGGGGGGGCCTGAGGACCCAGTACTTC	CASERGGLRTQYF
few	TRBD1	TRBJ1-2	TRBV4-3	TGCGCCAGCAGCCAAGAAAGGTGGGGGGACAGGGGGTACGGCTACACCTTC	CASSQERWGDRGYGYTF
-	TRBD2	TRBJ2-3	TRBV3-1/TRBV3-2	TGTGCCAGCAGCCAAGGCCCTAGCGGGAGCACAGATACGCAGTATTTT	CASSQGPSGSTDTQYF
-	-	TRBJ2-2	TRBV4-3	TGCGCCAGCAGCCAAGATCCATTGGGGCCCGGGGAGCTGTTTTTT	CASSQDPLGPGELFF
few	TRBD1	TRBJ2-4	TRBV19	TGTGCCAGTAGTATCCGTGGGGGGACAGGGGGCTTGTATGCCAAAAACATTCAGTACTTC	CASSIRGGTGGLYAKNIQYF
-	TRBD1	TRBJ1-2	TRBV5-5	TGTGCCAGCAGCGCCACAGGGGCCCGCGGAGGCTACACCTTC	CASSATGARGGYTF
-	TRBD2	TRBJ2-7	TRBV20-1	TGCAGTGCTAGTCGGACTAGCGGGAGGGCCACCTACTCCTACGAGCAGTACTTC	CSASRTSGRATYSYEQYF
-	TRBD2	TRBJ2-1	TRBV9	TGTGCCAGCAGCGCTAGCGGGGGTTTTATCAATGAGCAGTTCTTC	CASSASGGFINEQFF
-	-	TRBJ1-2	TRBV2	TGTGCCAGCAGCCGGAGGGGCGGCTATGGCTACACCTTC	CASSRRGGYGYTF
once	TRBD2	TRBJ2-1	TRBV7-2	TGTGCCAGCAGCTTAGGCGGGGGGGCCCTTAATGAGCAGTTCTTC	CASSLGGGALNEQFF
-	-	TRBJ2-7	TRBV29-1	TGCAGCGTGCGCAGGAAGGGGAGTGGCGGGGCCACCCACTACGAGCAGTACTTC	CSVRRKGSGGATHYEQYF
-	TRBD1	TRBJ1-2	TRBV6-5	TGTGCCAGCAGTTACTCGAACTCTCAGGGGGCCGGCTACACCTTC	CASSYSNSQGAGYTF
-	TRBD1	TRBJ1-6	TRBV6-1	TGTGCCAGCAGTGAGACAGGGTCCAGAAATTCACCCCTCCACTTT	CASSETGSRNSPLHF
-	TRBD1	TRBJ2-7	TRBV27	TGTGCCAGCAGCCCGACAGGGGCAAGCTCCTACGAGCAGTACTTC	CASSPTGASSYEQYF
few	-	TRBJ2-2	TRBV18	TGTGCCAGCTCGAACGGCGGGGAGCTGTTTTTT	CASSNGGELFF
-	-	TRBJ1-1	TRBV7-9	TGTGCCAGCAGCTCCAACATCGGGTGGATTGAAGCTTTCTTT	CASSSNIGWIEAFF
-	TRBD2	TRBJ2-7	TRBV11-2	TGTGCCAGCAGCTTAGATAGCCTAGCGGGTACCTACGAGCAGTACTTC	CASSLDSLAGTYEQYF
-	-	TRBJ1-4	TRBV5-1	TGCGCCAGCAGCTTGACGGGATCCTTGCGAGAAAAACTGTTTTTT	CASSLTGSLREKLFF
-	TRBD2	TRBJ2-7	TRBV11-2	TGTGCCAGCAGCTTGGAGATTGGACTAGCGGGAGGGCCCCCCTACGAGCAGTACTTC	CASSLEIGLAGGPPYEQYF
-	-	TRBJ2-3	TRBV7-9	TGTGCCAGCAGCTTTACAGGGTTTGCAGATACGCAGTATTTT	CASSFTGFADTQYF
-	TRBD1	TRBJ1-1	TRBV6-5	TGTGCCAGCACCCAGGGACAGGGGGCGAACACTGAAGCTTTCTTT	CASTQGQGANTEAFF
once	-	TRBJ1-1	TRBV19	TGTGCCAGTAGTACGACTGTGGACACTGAAGCTTTCTTT	CASSTTVDTEAFF
-	-	TRBJ2-1	TRBV28	TGTGCCAGCAGCCCGCCGGGAATAACGCGGTCCTACAATGAGCAGTTCTTC	CASSPPGITRSYNEQFF
-	-	TRBJ1-5	TRBV19	TGTGCCAGTAGTGGGGACTGGCATCAGCCCCAGCATTTT	CASSGDWHQPQHF
-	-	TRBJ2-5	TRBV19	TGTGCCAGTAGTAAAGACGAGCAAGAGACCCAGTACTTC	CASSKDEQETQYF
-	-	TRBJ1-3	TRBV19	TGTGCCAGTAGTGGAACAGGGTTTGCTGGAAACACCATATATTTT	CASSGTGFAGNTIYF
-	-	TRBJ1-2	TRBV7-2	TGTGCCAGCAGCTTAGCGGTCCTTCAGGTGTATGGCTACACCTTC	CASSLAVLQVYGYTF
-	-	TRBJ1-1	TRBV9	TGTGCCAGCAGCACGAACGTTCTTGGGGCGACCGTTTCTTTCCCGAACACTGAAGCTTTCTTT	CASSTNVLGATVSFPNTEAFF
-	-	TRBJ2-1	TRBV5-5	TGTGCCAGCGCGGCTCCTTGGATGGATGAGCAGTTCTTC	CASAAPWMDEQFF
-	TRBD1	TRBJ1-5	TRBV15	TGTGCCACCAGCAGGCCCCTGGGACAGGGAGGCAATCAGCCCCAGCATTTT	CATSRPLGQGGNQPQHF
-	-	TRBJ2-3	TRBV7-8	TGTGCCAGCAGCCGAACCGGGAGCGGCACAGATACGCAGTATTTT	CASSRTGSGTDTQYF
few	-	TRBJ2-7	TRBV19	TGTGCCAGTGGCTCGGAGGACCGCGCCTACGAGCAGTACTTC	CASGSEDRAYEQYF